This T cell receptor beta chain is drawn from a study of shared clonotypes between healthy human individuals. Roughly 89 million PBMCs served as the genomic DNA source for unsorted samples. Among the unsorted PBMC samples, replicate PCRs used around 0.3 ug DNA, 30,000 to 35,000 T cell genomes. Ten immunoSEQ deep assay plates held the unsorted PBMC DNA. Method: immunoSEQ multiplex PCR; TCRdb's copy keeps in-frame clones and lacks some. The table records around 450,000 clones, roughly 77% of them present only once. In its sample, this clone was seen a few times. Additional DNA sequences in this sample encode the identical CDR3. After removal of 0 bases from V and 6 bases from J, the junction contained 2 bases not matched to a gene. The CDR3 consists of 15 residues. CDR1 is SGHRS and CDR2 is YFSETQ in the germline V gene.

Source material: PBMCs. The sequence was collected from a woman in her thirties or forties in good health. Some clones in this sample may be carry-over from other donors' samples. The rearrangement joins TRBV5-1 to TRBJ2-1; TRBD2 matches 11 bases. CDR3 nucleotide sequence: TGCGCCAGCAGCTTGGTAGCGGGAGGGGTCAATGAGCAGTTCTTC. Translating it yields CASSLVAGGVNEQFF.